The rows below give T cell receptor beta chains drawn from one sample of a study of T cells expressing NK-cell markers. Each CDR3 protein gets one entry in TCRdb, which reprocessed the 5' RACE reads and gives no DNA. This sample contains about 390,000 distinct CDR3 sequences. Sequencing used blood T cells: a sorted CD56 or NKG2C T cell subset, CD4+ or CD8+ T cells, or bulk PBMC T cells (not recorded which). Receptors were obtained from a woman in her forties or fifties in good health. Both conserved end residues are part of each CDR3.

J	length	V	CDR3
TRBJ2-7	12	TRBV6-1	CASSWQPSEQYF
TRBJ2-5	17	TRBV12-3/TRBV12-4	CASSLVVTSGSRETQYF
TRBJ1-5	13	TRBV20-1	CSATTGTSQPQHF
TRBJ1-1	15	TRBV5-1	CASSPGTGGNTEAFF
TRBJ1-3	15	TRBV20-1	CSAPSDRGNWDTIYF
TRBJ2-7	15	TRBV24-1	CATMDSRGGTYEQYF
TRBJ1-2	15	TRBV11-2	CASKAPARTNYGYTF
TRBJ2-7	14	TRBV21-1	CASSILESSYEQYF
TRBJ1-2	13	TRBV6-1	CASSVQINYGYTF
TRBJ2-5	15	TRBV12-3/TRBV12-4	CASRLMTSFRETQYF
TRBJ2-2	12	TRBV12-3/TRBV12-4	CASAGSTGELFF
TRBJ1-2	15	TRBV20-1	CSAREGAQGGNGYTF
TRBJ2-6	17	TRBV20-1	CSARREAGPPGANVLTF
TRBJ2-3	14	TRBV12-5	CASGQGDITDTQYF
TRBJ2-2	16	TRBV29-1	CSVSGRAGGNTGELFF
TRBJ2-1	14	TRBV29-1	CSVRLAGVNDEQFF
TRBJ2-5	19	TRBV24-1	CATSDSGLAEAGVDETQYF